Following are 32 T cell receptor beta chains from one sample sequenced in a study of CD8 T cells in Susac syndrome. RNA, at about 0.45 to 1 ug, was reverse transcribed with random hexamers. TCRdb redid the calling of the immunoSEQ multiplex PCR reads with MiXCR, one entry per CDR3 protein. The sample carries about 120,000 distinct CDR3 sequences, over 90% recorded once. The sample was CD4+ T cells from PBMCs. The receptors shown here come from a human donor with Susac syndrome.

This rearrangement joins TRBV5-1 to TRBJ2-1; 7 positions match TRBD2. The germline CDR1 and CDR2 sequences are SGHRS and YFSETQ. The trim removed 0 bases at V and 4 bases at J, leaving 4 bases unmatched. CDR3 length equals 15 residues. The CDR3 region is CASSLDGGGYNEQFF. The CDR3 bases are TGCGCCAGCAGCTTGGACGGGGGAGGGTACAATGAGCAGTTCTTC.

CDR3 sequence: CASSFGPSSNQPQHF. In DNA form, the CDR3 reads TGTGCCAGCAGCTTTGGTCCGAGTAGCAATCAGCCCCAGCATTTT. V and J are TRBV5-4 and TRBJ1-5; no firm D call. This CDR3 is 15 amino acids long. Trimming cost V 2 bases and J 0 bases, with 9 bases left between them. CDR1 is SGHNT, CDR2 YYREEE, per germline (reference sequence).

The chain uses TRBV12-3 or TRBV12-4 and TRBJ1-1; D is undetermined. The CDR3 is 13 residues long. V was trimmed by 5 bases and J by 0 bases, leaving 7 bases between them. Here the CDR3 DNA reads TGTGCCAGCAGTCGAGAGATGAACACTGAAGCTTTCTTT. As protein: CASSREMNTEAFF.

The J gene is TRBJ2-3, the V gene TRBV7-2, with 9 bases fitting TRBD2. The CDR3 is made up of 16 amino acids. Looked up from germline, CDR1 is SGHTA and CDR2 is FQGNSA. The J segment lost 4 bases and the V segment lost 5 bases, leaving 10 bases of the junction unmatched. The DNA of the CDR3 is TGTGCCAGCAGCCCCCTGGGCGGGAGGGCCCCAGATACGCAGTATTTT. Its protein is CASSPLGGRAPDTQYF. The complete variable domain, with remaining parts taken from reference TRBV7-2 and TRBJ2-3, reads GAGVSQSPSNKVTEKGKDVELRCDPISGHTALYWYRQSLGQGLEFLIYFQGNSAPDKSGLPSDRFSAERTGGSVSTLTIQRTQQEDSAVYLCASSPLGGRAPDTQYFGPGTRLTVL.

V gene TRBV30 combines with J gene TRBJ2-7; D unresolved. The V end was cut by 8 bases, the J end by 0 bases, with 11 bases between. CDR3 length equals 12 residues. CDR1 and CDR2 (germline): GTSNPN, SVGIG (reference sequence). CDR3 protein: CAGIDTSYEQYF. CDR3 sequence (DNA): TGTGCCGGAATCGACACCTCCTACGAGCAGTACTTC. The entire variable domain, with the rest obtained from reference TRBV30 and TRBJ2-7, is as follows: SQTIHQWPATLVQPVGSPLSLECTVEGTSNPNLYWYRQAAGRGLQLLFYSVGIGQISSEVPQNLSASRPQDRQFILSSKKLLLSDSGFYLCAGIDTSYEQYFGPGTRLTVT.

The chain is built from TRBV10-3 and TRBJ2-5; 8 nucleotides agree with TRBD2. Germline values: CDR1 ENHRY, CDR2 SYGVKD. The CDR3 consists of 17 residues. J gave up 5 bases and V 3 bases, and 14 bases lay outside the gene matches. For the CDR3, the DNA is TGTGCCATCAGTGATCGGAGTAGCGGGAACGGCGGGGAGACCCAGTACTTC. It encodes CAISDRSSGNGGETQYF.

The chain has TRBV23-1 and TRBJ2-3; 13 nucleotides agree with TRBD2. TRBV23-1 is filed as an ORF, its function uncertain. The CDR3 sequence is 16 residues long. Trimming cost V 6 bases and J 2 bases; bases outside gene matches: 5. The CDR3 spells CASRLAGGPLTDTQYF. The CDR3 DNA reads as TGCGCCAGCAGACTAGCGGGAGGGCCCCTCACAGATACGCAGTATTTT.

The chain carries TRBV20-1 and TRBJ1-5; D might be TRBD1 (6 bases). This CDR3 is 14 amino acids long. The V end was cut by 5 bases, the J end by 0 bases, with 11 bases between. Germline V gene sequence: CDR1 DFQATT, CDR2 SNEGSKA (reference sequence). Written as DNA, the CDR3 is TGCAGTGCTCAACAGGGAGGTAGCAATCAGCCCCAGCATTTT. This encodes CSAQQGGSNQPQHF.

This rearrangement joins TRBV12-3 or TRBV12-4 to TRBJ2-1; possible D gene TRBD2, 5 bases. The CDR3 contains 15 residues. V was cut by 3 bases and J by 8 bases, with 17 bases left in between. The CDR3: CASSFSTSRPHEQFF. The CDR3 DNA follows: TGTGCCAGCAGTTTTTCCACTAGTAGGCCCCATGAGCAGTTCTTC.

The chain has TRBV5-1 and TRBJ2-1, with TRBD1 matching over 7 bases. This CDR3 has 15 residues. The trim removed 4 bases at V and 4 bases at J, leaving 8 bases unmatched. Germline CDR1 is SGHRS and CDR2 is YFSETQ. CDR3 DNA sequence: TGCGCCAGCAGCGGAGACAGGGCCCCTTACAATGAGCAGTTCTTC. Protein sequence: CASSGDRAPYNEQFF.

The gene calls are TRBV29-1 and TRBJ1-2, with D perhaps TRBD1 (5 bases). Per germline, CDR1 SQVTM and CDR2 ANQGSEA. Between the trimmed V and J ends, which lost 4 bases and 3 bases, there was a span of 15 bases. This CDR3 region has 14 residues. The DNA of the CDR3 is TGCAGCGTTGGGGGCCACCCCAGGGACTATGGCTACACCTTC. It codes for CSVGGHPRDYGYTF.

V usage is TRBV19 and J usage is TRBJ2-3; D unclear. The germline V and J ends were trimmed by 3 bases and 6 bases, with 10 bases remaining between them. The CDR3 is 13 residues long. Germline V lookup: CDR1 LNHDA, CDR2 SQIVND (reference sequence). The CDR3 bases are TGTGCCAGTAGTATGGGATCTCGGGATACGCAGTATTTT. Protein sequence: CASSMGSRDTQYF.

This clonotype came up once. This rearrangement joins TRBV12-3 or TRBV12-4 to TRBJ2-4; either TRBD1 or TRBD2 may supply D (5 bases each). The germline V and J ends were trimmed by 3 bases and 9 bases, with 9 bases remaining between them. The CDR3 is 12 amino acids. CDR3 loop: CASSFEGSIQYF. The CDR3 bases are TGTGCCAGCAGTTTTGAGGGGAGCATTCAGTACTTC.

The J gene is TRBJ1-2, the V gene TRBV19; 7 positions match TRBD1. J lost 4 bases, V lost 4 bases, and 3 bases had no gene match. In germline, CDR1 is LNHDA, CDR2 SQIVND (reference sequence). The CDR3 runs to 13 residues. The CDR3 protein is CASSRGQLYGYTF. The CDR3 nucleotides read TGTGCCAGTAGTAGGGGACAGCTCTATGGCTACACCTTC.

CDR3 nucleotides: TGTGCCAGCAGCTTGAACGTAGCGGGAGGGAGGGGAGATACGCAGTATTTT. Its protein is CASSLNVAGGRGDTQYF. The chain couples TRBV5-6 to TRBJ2-3; TRBD2 aligns across 11 bases. The CDR3 sequence is 17 residues long. Germline CDR1 SGHDT, CDR2 YYEEEE. With 1 base clipped from V and 5 bases from J, the junction kept 9 bases outside the gene matches.

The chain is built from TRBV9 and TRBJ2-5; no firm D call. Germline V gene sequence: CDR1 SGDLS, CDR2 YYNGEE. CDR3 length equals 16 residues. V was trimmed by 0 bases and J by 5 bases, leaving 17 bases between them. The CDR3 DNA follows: TGTGCCAGCAGCGTAGAAGGCTTGTCCTTCGGGGAGACCCAGTACTTC. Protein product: CASSVEGLSFGETQYF. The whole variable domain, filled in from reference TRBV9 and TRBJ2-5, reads DSGVTQTPKHLITATGQRVTLRCSPRSGDLSVYWYQQSLDQGLQFLIQYYNGEERAKGNILERFSAQQFPDLHSELNLSSLELGDSALYFCASSVEGLSFGETQYFGPGTRLLVL.

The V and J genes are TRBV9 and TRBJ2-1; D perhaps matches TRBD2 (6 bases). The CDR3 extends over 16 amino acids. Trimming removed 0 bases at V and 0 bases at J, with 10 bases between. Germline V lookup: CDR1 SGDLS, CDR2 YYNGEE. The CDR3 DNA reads TGTGCCAGCAGCGTAGTAACCGGGAGCTCCTACAATGAGCAGTTCTTC. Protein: CASSVVTGSSYNEQFF.

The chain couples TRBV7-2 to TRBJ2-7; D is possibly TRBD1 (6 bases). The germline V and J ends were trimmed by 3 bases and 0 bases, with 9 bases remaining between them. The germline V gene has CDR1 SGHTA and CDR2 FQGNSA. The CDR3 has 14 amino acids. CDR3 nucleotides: TGTGCCAGCAGCTTCCAACAGGGCTCCTACGAGCAGTACTTC. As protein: CASSFQQGSYEQYF.

In nucleotides, the CDR3 is TGTGCCAGCAGCTTTACAGCCGGGGCCAACGTCCTGACTTTC. This gives the protein CASSFTAGANVLTF. The chain recombines TRBV7-9 with TRBJ2-6; D gene unclear. The CDR3 runs to 14 residues. Trimming shortened V by 3 bases and J by 4 bases, and 7 bases separated the two germline ends. Germline loops: CDR1 SEHNR, CDR2 FQNEAQ (reference sequence). Complete variable domain (other parts from reference TRBV7-9 and TRBJ2-6): DTGVSQNPRHKITKRGQNVTFRCDPISEHNRLYWYRQTLGQGPEFLTYFQNEAQLEKSRLLSDRFSAERPKGSFSTLEIQRTEQGDSAMYLCASSFTAGANVLTFGAGSRLTVL.

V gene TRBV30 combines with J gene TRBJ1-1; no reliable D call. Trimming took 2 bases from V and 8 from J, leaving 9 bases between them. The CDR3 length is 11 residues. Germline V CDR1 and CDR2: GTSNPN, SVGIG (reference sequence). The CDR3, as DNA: TGTGCCTGGAGTAGGGCTGTAGAAGCTTTCTTT. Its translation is CAWSRAVEAFF.

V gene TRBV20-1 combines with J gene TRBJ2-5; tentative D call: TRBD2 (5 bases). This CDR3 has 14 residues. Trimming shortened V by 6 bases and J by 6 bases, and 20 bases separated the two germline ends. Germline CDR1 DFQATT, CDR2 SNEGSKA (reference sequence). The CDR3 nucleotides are TGCAGTGCCATCCGGGAACTCGGCGACCAGACCCAGTACTTC. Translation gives CSAIRELGDQTQYF.

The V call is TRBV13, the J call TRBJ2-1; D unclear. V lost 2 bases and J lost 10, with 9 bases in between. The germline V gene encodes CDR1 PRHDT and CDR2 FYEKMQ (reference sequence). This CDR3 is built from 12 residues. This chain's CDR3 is CASSLNLREQFF. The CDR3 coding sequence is TGTGCCAGCAGCTTAAATCTGCGGGAGCAGTTCTTC. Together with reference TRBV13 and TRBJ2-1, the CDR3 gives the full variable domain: AAGVIQSPRHLIKEKRETATLKCYPIPRHDTVYWYQQGPGQDPQFLISFYEKMQSDKGSIPDRFSAQQFSDYHSELNMSSLELGDSALYFCASSLNLREQFFGPGTRLTVL.

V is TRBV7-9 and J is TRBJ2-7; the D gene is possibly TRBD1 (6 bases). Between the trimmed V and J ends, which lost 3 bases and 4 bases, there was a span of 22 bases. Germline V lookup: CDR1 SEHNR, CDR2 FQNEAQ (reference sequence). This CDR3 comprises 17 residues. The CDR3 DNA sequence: TGTGCCAGCAGCTTTCGGGCCTCAGGGGCCCGGGGTTACGAGCAGTACTTC. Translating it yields CASSFRASGARGYEQYF.

CDR3 residues: CSAKGGRSSYEQYF. Here the CDR3 DNA reads TGCAGTGCTAAGGGCGGGAGGAGCTCCTACGAGCAGTACTTC. The chain employs TRBV20-1 and TRBJ2-7; 8 nucleotides agree with TRBD2. After removal of 4 bases from V and 0 bases from J, the junction contained 5 bases not matched to a gene. Germline CDR1 and CDR2: DFQATT and SNEGSKA (reference sequence). The CDR3 loop spans 14 amino acids.

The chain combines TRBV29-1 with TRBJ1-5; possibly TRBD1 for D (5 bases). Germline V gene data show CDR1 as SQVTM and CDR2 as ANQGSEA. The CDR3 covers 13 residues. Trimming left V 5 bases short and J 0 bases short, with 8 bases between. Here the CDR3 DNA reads TGCAGCGTTAAACAGGATAGCAATCAGCCCCAGCATTTT. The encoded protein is CSVKQDSNQPQHF. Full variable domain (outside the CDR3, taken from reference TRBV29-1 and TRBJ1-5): SAVISQKPSRDICQRGTSLTIQCQVDSQVTMMFWYRQQPGQSLTLIATANQGSEATYESGFVIDKFPISRPNLTFSTLTVSNMSPEDSSIYLCSVKQDSNQPQHFGDGTRLSIL.

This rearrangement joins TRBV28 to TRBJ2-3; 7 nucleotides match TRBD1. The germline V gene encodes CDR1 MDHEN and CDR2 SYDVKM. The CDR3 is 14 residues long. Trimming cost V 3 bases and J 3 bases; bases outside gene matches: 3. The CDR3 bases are TGTGCCAGCAGTTTGGGACAGACAACAGATACGCAGTATTTT. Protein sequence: CASSLGQTTDTQYF. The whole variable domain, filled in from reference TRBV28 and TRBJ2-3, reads DVKVTQSSRYLVKRTGEKVFLECVQDMDHENMFWYRQDPGLGLRLIYFSYDVKMKEKGDIPEGYSVSREKKERFSLILESASTNQTSMYLCASSLGQTTDTQYFGPGTRLTVL.

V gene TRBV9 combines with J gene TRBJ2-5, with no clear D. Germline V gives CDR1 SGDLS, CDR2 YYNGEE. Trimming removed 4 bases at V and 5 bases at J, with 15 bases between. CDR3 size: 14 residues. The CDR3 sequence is CASSPGRWVETQYF. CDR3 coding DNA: TGTGCCAGCAGCCCTGGTCGTTGGGTGGAGACCCAGTACTTC.

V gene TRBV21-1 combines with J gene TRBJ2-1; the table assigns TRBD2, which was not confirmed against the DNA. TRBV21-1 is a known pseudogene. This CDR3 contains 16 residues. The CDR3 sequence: CASSTLRVADEHGQFF. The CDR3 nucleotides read TGTGCCAGCAGCACCCTGCGGGTAGCGGACGAGCACGGGCAGTTCTTC.

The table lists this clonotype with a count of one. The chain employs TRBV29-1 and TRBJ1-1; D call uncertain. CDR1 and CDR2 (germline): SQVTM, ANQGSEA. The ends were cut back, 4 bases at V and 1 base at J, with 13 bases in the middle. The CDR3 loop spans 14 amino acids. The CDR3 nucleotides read TGCAGCGTTGGCTCGTGGGAGAGGAACACTGAAGCTTTCTTT. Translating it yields CSVGSWERNTEAFF.

The CDR3 loop reads CASSYSNRGSGYTF. The CDR3 coding sequence is TGTGCCAGCAGTTACTCTAACAGGGGGAGTGGCTACACCTTC. The chain joins TRBV6-5 to TRBJ1-2; TRBD1 aligns across 8 bases. The CDR3 spans 14 residues. Looked up from germline, CDR1 is MNHEY and CDR2 is SVGAGI. Germline trimming cut 0 bases from V and 7 bases from J; bases unmatched to any gene: 4.

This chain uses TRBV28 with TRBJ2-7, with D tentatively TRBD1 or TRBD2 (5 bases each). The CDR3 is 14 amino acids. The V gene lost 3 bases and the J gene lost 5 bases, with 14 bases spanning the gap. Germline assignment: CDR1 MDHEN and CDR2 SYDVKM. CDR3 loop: CASSLRGRLHEQYF. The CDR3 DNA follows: TGTGCCAGCAGTTTGAGGGGTAGGCTCCACGAGCAGTACTTC. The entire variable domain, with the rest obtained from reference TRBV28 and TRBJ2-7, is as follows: DVKVTQSSRYLVKRTGEKVFLECVQDMDHENMFWYRQDPGLGLRLIYFSYDVKMKEKGDIPEGYSVSREKKERFSLILESASTNQTSMYLCASSLRGRLHEQYFGPGTRLTVT.

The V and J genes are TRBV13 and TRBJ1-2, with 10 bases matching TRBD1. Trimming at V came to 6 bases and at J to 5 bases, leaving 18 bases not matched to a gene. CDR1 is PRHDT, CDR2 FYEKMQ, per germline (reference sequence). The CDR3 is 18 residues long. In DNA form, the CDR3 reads TGTGCCAGCAGGCAATCCGGGACAGGGGTACTCCGTAATTATGGCTACACCTTC. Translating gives CASRQSGTGVLRNYGYTF.